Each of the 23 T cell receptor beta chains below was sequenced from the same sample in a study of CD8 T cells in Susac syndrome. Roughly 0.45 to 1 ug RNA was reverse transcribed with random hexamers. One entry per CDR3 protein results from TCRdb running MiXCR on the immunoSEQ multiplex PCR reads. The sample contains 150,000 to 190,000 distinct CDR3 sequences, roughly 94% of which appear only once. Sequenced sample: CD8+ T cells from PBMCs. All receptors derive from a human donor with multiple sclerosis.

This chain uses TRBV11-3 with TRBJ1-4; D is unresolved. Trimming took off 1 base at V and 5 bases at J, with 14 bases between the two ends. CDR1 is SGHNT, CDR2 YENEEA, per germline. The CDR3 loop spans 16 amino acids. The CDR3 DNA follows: TGTGCCAGCAGCTTAGGGACGGAAGCAGAGAATGAAAAACTGTTTTTT. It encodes CASSLGTEAENEKLFF.

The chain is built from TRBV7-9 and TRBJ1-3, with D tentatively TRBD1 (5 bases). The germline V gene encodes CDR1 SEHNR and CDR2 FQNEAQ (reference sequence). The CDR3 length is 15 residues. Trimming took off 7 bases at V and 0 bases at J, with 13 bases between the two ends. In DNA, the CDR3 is TGTGCCAGCACTGAGGGGATCGGCTCTGGAAACACCATATATTTT. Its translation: CASTEGIGSGNTIYF. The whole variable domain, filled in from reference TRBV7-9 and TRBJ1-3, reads DTGVSQNPRHKITKRGQNVTFRCDPISEHNRLYWYRQTLGQGPEFLTYFQNEAQLEKSRLLSDRFSAERPKGSFSTLEIQRTEQGDSAMYLCASTEGIGSGNTIYFGEGSWLTVV.

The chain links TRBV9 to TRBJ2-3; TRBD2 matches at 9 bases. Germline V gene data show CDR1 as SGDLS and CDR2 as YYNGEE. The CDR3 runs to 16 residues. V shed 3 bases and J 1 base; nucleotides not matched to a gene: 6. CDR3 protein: CASSDRERGGTDTQYF. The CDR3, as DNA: TGTGCCAGCAGCGACCGTGAGCGGGGGGGCACAGATACGCAGTATTTT.

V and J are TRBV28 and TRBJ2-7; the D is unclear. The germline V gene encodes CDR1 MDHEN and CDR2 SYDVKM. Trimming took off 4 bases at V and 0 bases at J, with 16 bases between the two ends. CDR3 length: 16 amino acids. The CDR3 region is CASSSPTERSSYEQYF. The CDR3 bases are TGTGCCAGCAGTTCCCCTACAGAGAGGAGCTCCTACGAGCAGTACTTC. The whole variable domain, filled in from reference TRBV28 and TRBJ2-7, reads DVKVTQSSRYLVKRTGEKVFLECVQDMDHENMFWYRQDPGLGLRLIYFSYDVKMKEKGDIPEGYSVSREKKERFSLILESASTNQTSMYLCASSSPTERSSYEQYFGPGTRLTVT.

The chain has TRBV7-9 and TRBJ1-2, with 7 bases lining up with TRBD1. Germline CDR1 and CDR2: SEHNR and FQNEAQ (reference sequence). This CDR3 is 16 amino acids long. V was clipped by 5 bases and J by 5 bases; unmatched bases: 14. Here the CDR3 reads CASSAPETGIFYGYTF. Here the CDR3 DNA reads TGTGCCAGCAGCGCCCCCGAGACAGGGATTTTTTATGGCTACACCTTC.

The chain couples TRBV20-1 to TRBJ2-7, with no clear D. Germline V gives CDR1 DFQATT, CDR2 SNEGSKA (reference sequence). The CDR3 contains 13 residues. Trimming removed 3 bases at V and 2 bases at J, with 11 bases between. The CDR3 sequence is CSARNRLAYEQYF. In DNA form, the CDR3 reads TGCAGTGCTAGGAATAGGTTGGCCTACGAGCAGTACTTC.

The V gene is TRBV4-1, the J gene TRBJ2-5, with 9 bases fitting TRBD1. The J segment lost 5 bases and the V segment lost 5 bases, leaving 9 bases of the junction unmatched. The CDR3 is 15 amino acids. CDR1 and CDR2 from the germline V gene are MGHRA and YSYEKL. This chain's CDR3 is CASSFRTGERETQYF. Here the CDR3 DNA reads TGCGCCAGCAGCTTCCGGACAGGGGAGAGGGAGACCCAGTACTTC.

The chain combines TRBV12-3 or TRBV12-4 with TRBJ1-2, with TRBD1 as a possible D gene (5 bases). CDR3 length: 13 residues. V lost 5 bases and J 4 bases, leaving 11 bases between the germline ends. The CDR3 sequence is CASSPPGTYGYTF. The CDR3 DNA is TGTGCCAGCAGTCCGCCCGGGACCTATGGCTACACCTTC.

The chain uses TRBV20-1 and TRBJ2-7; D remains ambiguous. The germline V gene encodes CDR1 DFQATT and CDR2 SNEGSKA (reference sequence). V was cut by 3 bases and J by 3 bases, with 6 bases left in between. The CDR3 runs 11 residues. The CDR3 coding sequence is TGCAGTGCTAGTACAGACTACGAGCAGTACTTC. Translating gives CSASTDYEQYF.

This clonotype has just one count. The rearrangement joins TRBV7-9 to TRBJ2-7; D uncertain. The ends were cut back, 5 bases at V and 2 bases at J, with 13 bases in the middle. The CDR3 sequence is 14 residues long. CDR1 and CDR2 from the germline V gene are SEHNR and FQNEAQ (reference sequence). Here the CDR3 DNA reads TGTGCCAGCAGCCCATCGGTGGTTACCTACGAGCAGTACTTC. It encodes CASSPSVVTYEQYF.

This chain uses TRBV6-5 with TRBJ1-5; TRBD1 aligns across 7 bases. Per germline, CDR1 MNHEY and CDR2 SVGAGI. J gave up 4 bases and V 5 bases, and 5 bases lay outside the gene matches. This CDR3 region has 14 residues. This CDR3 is CASSTGAGNQPQHF. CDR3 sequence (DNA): TGTGCCAGCAGTACAGGGGCAGGTAATCAGCCCCAGCATTTT.

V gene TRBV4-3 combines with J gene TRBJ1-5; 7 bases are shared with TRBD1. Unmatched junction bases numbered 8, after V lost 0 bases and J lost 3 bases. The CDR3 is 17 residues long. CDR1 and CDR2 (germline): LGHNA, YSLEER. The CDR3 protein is CASSQDSGTADNQPQHF. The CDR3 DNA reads TGCGCCAGCAGCCAAGATTCTGGGACAGCTGACAATCAGCCCCAGCATTTT.

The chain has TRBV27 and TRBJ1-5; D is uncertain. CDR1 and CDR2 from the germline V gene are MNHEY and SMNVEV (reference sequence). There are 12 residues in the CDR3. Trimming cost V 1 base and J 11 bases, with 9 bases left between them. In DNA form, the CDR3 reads TGTGCCAGCAGTTTATTAAATGGAGCCCAGCATTTT. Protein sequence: CASSLLNGAQHF.

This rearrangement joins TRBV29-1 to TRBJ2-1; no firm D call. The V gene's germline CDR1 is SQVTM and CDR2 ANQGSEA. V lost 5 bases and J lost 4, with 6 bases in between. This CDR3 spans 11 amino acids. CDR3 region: CSVLSYNEQFF. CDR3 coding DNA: TGCAGCGTTCTCAGTTACAATGAGCAGTTCTTC.

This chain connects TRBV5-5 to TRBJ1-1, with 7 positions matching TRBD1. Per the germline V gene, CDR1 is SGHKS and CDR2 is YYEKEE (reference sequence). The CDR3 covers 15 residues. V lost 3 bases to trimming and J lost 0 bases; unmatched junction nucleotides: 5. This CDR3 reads CASSSETGLNTEAFF. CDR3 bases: TGTGCCAGCAGCTCGGAGACAGGGCTGAACACTGAAGCTTTCTTT.

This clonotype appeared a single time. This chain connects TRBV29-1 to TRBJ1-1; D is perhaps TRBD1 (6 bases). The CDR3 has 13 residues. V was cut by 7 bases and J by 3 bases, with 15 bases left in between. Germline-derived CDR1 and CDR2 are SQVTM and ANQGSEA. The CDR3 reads CSASTGRYTEAFF. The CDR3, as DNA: TGCAGCGCCTCCACAGGGAGGTACACTGAAGCTTTCTTT.

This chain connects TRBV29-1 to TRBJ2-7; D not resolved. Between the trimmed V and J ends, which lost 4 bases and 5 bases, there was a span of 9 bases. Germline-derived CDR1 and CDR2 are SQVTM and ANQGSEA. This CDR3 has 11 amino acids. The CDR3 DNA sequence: TGCAGCGTTGGGGGTGGCCACGAGCAGTACTTC. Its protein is CSVGGGHEQYF.

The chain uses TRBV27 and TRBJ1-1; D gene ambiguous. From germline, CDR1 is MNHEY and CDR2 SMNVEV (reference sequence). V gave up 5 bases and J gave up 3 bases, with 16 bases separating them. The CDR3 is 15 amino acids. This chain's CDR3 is CASSLEQSRYTEAFF. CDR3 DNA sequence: TGTGCCAGCAGTCTCGAACAGAGCAGATACACTGAAGCTTTCTTT.

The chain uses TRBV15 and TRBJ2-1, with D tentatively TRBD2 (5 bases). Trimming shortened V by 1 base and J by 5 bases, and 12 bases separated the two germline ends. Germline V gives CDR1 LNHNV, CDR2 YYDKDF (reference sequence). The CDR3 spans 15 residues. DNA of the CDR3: TGTGCCACCAGCAGAGGGGAGAGTGTGAACAATGAGCAGTTCTTC. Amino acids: CATSRGESVNNEQFF.

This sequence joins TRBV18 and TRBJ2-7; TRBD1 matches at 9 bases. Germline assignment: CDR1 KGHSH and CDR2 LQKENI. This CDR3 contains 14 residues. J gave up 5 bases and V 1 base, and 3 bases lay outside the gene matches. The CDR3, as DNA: TGTGCCAGCTCACCACGGGACAGGGAAGACGAGCAGTACTTC. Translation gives CASSPRDREDEQYF.

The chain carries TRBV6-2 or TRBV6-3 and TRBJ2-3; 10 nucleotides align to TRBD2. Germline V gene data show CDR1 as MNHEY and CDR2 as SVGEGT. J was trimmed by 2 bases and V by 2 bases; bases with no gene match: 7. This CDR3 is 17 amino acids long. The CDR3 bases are TGTGCCAGCAGTTACCCCTTAGCGGGGGGTGACACAGATACGCAGTATTTT. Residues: CASSYPLAGGDTDTQYF.

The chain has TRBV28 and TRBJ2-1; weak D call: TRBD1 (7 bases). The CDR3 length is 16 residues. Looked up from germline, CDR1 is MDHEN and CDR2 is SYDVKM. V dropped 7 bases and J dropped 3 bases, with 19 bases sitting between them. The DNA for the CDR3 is TGTGCCAGCATGCTAGGAGCAGGGGGGCTCTACAATGAGCAGTTCTTC. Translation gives CASMLGAGGLYNEQFF.

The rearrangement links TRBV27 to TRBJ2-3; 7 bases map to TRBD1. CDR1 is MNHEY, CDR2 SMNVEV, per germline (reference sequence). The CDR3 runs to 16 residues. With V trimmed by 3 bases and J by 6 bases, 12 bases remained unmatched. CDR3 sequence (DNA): TGTGCCAGCAGTTTCCTCGGACAGGCTTCGGGGGATACGCAGTATTTT. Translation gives CASSFLGQASGDTQYF.